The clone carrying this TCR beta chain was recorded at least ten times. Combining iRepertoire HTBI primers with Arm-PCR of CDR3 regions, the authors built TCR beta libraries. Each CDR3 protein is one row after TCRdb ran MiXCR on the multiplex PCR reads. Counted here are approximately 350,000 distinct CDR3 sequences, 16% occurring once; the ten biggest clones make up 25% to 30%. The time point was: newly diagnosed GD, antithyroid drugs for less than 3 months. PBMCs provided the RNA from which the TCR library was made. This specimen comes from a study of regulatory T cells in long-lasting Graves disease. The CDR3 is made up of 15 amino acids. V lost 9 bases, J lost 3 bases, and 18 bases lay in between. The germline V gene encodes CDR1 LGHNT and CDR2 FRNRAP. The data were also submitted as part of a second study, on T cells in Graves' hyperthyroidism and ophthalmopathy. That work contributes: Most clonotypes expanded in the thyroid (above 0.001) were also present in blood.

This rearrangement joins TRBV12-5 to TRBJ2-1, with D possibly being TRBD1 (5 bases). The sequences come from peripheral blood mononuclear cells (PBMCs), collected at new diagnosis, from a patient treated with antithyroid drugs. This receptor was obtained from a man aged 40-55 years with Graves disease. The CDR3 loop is CASAPAGQSYNEQFF. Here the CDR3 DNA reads TGTGCTAGCGCTCCTGCAGGACAAAGCTACAATGAGCAGTTCTTC.